The T cell receptor beta chain under discussion was sequenced for a study of PD-1 blockade in classical Hodgkin lymphoma (TCRdb year 2020). About the full investigation: Nivolumab dosing was 3 mg/kg intravenously every 2 weeks, continuing until either disease progression or unacceptable toxicity. A peripheral blood immune signature of response to PD-1 blockade in classical Hodgkin lymphoma was defined using TCR beta sequencing and CyTOF.

Genomic DNA was extracted with the Qiagen DNeasy kit from unsorted PBMCs and from negatively selected CD4+ and CD8+ fractions. Amplification of TCR beta CDR3 regions was done by immunoSEQ multiplex PCR with primers that anneal to V and J segments. A synthetic immune receptor repertoire was used to minimize amplification bias, and any remaining bias was removed computationally after sequencing. Under the source paper's analysis protocol: Custom Python scripts were used to quantify repertoire diversity as the Shannon entropy index. Unsorted, CD4+ and CD8+ repertoires were analyzed separately, except for combined analyses in which CD4+ and CD8+ sequences were merged in silico. Clonal expansion was defined as a frequency increase of at least 2-fold after treatment compared with C1D1, and clones undetected at baseline were assigned a pseudocount of 0.5. Singleton clones were defined as clones with 0 or 1 copy at C1D1, and non-singleton clones were defined as clones with 2 or more copies. Clones expanded in unsorted samples were labelled as CD4+, CD8+ or unknown by matching protein sequences in sorted samples from the same patient. Wilcoxon tests on paired samples were used to test changes in diversity from C1D1 to C4D1. Sourced from immuneACCESS, this table was stored by TCRdb with only in-frame sequences that have V and J called. A share of the clones is absent; for the studies checked, an unresolved V gene accounts for under half, and the remainder has no known explanation. V, J and clone size reflect that table, while D and trimming were determined from the DNA. Within this sample are 19,000 or so clones, with about 85% of them counted one time only. In total, the top ten clones hold about 14% of the sample.

Broad study findings and their caveats: Only a single clinical trial cohort was studied, and what caused the repertoire differences, possibly disease activity or prior therapy, remained undefined. Trial patients with a complete response had baseline diversity similar to that of newly diagnosed patients, while partial responders and progressors had significantly lower diversity. Lower diversity was seen in patients whose nivolumab began less than 1 year after ASCT, and these patients were left out of later analyses so that immune reconstitution would not confound the results. CD4+ but not CD8+ TCR diversity rose significantly by C4D1 (p=0.0027 vs p=0.16), most apparent in complete responders (p=0.02). Baseline TCR diversity was reported to be lower in newly diagnosed patients than in healthy donors and to be lower still in relapsed/refractory patients.

The intended sense of this specimen's time point label: cycle 4 day 1 (C4D1), after five to seven weeks of nivolumab. Every trial patient had relapsed following autologous stem cell transplantation, and prior brentuximab vedotin exposure was what differed among cohorts A, B and C. A total of fewer than 70 patients with relapsed/refractory classical Hodgkin lymphoma made up the trial cohort, and each patient's best overall response was complete response, partial response or progressive disease. In the multi-cohort phase II CheckMate 205 trial, trial patients received single-agent nivolumab. An independent review committee assessed best overall response using the 2007 International Working Group response criteria. Trial PBMCs were collected just before the start of nivolumab (C1D1) and during therapy at cycle 2 day 1 and cycle 4 day 1. After peripheral blood was drawn into 8 mL Vacutainer Cell Preparation Tubes, PBMCs were isolated by centrifugation and then cryopreserved.

This clone is a singleton in its sample. This clone's antigen is unknown. Per-base quality was not reported, and no clone a single base away is much larger than it. Spanning cysteine to phenylalanine, the CDR3 consists of 15 amino acids. Only the CDR3 part of the read is kept: 45 bases, read in frame from the first base. Reading the germline V gene gives CDR1 SNHLY and CDR2 FYNNEI. Germline trimming amounts to 6 bases on V and 7 bases on J, with 6 as the count of junction bases outside the gene matches. The V gene is TRBV2 and the J gene is TRBJ2-1, with 13 bases matching TRBD2. This TCR was sampled from a human donor with classical Hodgkin lymphoma. The specimen was peripheral blood mononuclear cells (PBMCs), collected before the fourth cycle of nivolumab. The CDR3 region: CASSAGLAGINEQFF. In nucleotide form, the sequence is TGTGCCAGCAGCGCGGGACTAGCGGGGATTAATGAGCAGTTCTTC. The variable domain in full, with residues beyond the CDR3 obtained from the reference TRBV2 and TRBJ2-1 genes, is EPEVTQTPSHQVTQMGQEVILRCVPISNHLYFYWYRQILGQKVEFLVSFYNNEISEKSEIFDDQFSVERPDGSNFTLKIRSTKLEDSAMYFCASSAGLAGINEQFFGPGTRLTVL.